The 24 T cell receptor beta chains below were found in one sample sequenced in a study of blood T cell repertoires in COVID-19. Repertoires were generated with immunoSEQ multiplex PCR, while TCRdb's copy carries only in-frame clones and drops some. The sample comprises 75,000 or so clones, 80% to 85% of which are singletons, and about a third rests with the top ten. The source material was peripheral blood. The source is a woman aged 70-85 years with acute or convalescent COVID-19.

This rearrangement joins TRBV5-4 to TRBJ2-5; 10 bases agree with TRBD2. V lost 5 bases, J lost 1 base, and 2 bases stayed unmatched. The germline V gene encodes CDR1 SGHNT and CDR2 YYREEE (reference sequence). The CDR3 covers 14 residues. The CDR3: CASSLAGAQETQYF. CDR3 nucleotide sequence: TGTGCCAGCAGTCTAGCGGGAGCCCAAGAGACCCAGTACTTC.

This chain uses TRBV3-1 (or the pseudogene TRBV3-2) with TRBJ2-7; 9 bases match TRBD1. With V trimmed by 4 bases and J by 6 bases, 19 bases remained unmatched. The germline CDR1 and CDR2 sequences are LGHDT and YNNKEL (reference sequence). This CDR3 spans 18 amino acids. The CDR3 sequence is CASSPGTITGGAQGEQYF. The DNA for the CDR3 is TGTGCCAGCAGCCCGGGAACGATAACAGGGGGCGCTCAGGGCGAGCAGTACTTC.

In its sample, this clone was seen a few times. The chain couples TRBV9 to TRBJ1-4; 9 nucleotides agree with TRBD1. Germline-derived CDR1 and CDR2 are SGDLS and YYNGEE. Trimming cost V 3 bases and J 8 bases; bases outside gene matches: 5. The CDR3 contains 14 residues. The CDR3 reads CASSADRGGEKLFF. CDR3 nucleotide sequence: TGTGCCAGCAGCGCGGACAGGGGAGGGGAAAAACTGTTTTTT.

The rearrangement joins TRBV10-3 to TRBJ2-7; 8 nucleotides align to TRBD1. There are 14 residues in the CDR3. The V gene end was trimmed by 0 bases and the J gene end by 6 bases; junction bases not matched to a gene: 4. The germline V gene has CDR1 ENHRY and CDR2 SYGVKD. The CDR3 DNA reads TGTGCCATCAGTGAGTCGGGACAGGTGCCCGAGCAGTACTTC. Its protein is CAISESGQVPEQYF.

This rearrangement joins TRBV19 to TRBJ1-2; 7 bases line up with TRBD1. The junction had 2 bases not matched to a gene; V was cut back by 0 bases and J by 1 base. Looked up from germline, CDR1 is LNHDA and CDR2 is SQIVND (reference sequence). The length of the CDR3 is 15 residues. The CDR3 DNA reads as TGTGCCAGTAGTATAGATGGGACAGTTAACTATGGCTACACCTTC. Its protein is CASSIDGTVNYGYTF.

This clone was seen once. V usage is TRBV11-3 and J usage is TRBJ2-1, with 13 bases lining up with TRBD2. J was trimmed by 8 bases and V by 4 bases; bases with no gene match: 5. CDR1 and CDR2 from the germline V gene are SGHNT and YENEEA. The CDR3 is 15 residues long. CDR3 nucleotide sequence: TGTGCCAGCAGCTCCCGGACTAGCGGGAGCGATGAGCAGTTCTTC. Its protein is CASSSRTSGSDEQFF. Full variable domain (remainder filled in from reference TRBV11-3 and TRBJ2-1): EAGVVQSPRYKIIEKKQPVAFWCNPISGHNTLYWYLQNLGQGPELLIRYENEEAVDDSQLPKDRFSAERLKGVDSTLKIQPAELGDSAVYLCASSSRTSGSDEQFFGPGTRLTVL.

The chain joins TRBV18 to TRBJ2-3; D is perhaps TRBD2 (5 bases). Germline CDR1 is KGHSH and CDR2 is LQKENI. V was clipped by 4 bases and J by 5 bases, with 10 bases between them. There are 13 residues in the CDR3. The CDR3 region has the DNA TGTGCCAGCTCACTATTGGACTTAGATACGCAGTATTTT. Translation: CASSLLDLDTQYF.

The rearrangement joins TRBV5-4 to TRBJ2-3, with 9 bases fitting TRBD2. The V gene's germline CDR1 is SGHNT and CDR2 YYREEE (reference sequence). The CDR3 has 15 residues. After removal of 3 bases from V and 5 bases from J, the junction contained 7 bases not matched to a gene. DNA of the CDR3: TGTGCCAGCAGCTCGAGACTAGCGGTAGGAGATACGCAGTATTTT. Amino acids: CASSSRLAVGDTQYF.

The rearrangement joins TRBV18 to TRBJ1-2, with D unresolved. Germline CDR1 and CDR2: KGHSH and LQKENI. V lost 2 bases and J 5 bases, leaving 9 bases between the germline ends. This CDR3 has 13 amino acids. CDR3 coding DNA: TGTGCCAGCTCACCAGACACCAAATATGGCTACACCTTC. This translates into CASSPDTKYGYTF.

This sequence joins TRBV7-2 and TRBJ2-3; TRBD2 agrees at 12 bases. V was clipped by 5 bases and J by 3 bases; unmatched bases: 6. Looked up from germline, CDR1 is SGHTA and CDR2 is FQGNSA. The CDR3 loop spans 16 amino acids. This chain's CDR3 is CASSHRLAGETDTQYF. The DNA of the CDR3 is TGTGCCAGCAGCCACAGACTAGCGGGAGAGACAGATACGCAGTATTTT.

This chain connects TRBV2 to TRBJ1-1; D unresolved. This CDR3 is 13 amino acids long. Trimming removed 7 bases from V and 1 base from J, with 10 bases in between. In germline, CDR1 is SNHLY, CDR2 FYNNEI. Written as DNA, the CDR3 is TGTGCCAGCAAGATGGGGAGGAACACTGAAGCTTTCTTT. Its translation is CASKMGRNTEAFF.

This chain uses TRBV6-5 with TRBJ2-7; unclear D gene. The CDR3 is 12 amino acids. V gave up 10 bases and J gave up 0 bases, with 10 bases separating them. Looked up from germline, CDR1 is MNHEY and CDR2 is SVGAGI. CDR3 nucleotide sequence: TGTGCCACCAGCACGAGCTCCTACGAGCAGTACTTC. It encodes CATSTSSYEQYF.

The chain couples TRBV12-2 to TRBJ2-7; whether TRBD2, the table's D call, matches the DNA was not checked. TRBV12-2 constitutes a pseudogene. This CDR3 spans 15 amino acids. This chain's CDR3 is CASRLPGRGRYEQYF. CDR3 nucleotides: TGTGCAAGTCGCTTACCGGGGAGGGGGAGGTACGAGCAGTACTTC.

J is TRBJ2-2 and V is TRBV3-1 (or the pseudogene TRBV3-2), with D possibly TRBD2 on 6 matching bases. Germline CDR1 is LGHDT and CDR2 is YNNKEL (reference sequence). V lost 1 base and J lost 3, with 9 bases in between. This CDR3 is built from 15 residues. The CDR3 region has the DNA TGTGCCAGCAGCCAAGTTAGCGGCTACACCGGGGAGCTGTTTTTT. Translating gives CASSQVSGYTGELFF.

In the case of this clone: One end of the junction fails to match germline, which may point to a read error. V is TRBV3-1 (or the pseudogene TRBV3-2) and J is TRBJ1-3, with 10 bases aligning to TRBD1. The CDR3 spans 14 residues. Per germline, CDR1 LGHDT and CDR2 YNNKEL (reference sequence). The CDR3 DNA reads as TGTGCCAGCAGCCATGCGGACAGGGGGTTGTTTTTAAATTTT. It specifies CASSHADRGLFLNF.

The chain recombines TRBV6-2 or TRBV6-3 with TRBJ2-5; D possibly matches TRBD1 or TRBD2 (6 bases each). CDR3 length: 14 residues. V lost 6 bases, J lost 4 bases, and 15 bases lay in between. Germline V gene data show CDR1 as MNHEY and CDR2 as SVGEGT. This CDR3 is CASSRGRPLETQYF. The CDR3 nucleotides read TGTGCCAGCAGCCGGGGGCGCCCACTAGAGACCCAGTACTTC.

Here the CDR3 reads CASSPDLAPGTDTQYF. The CDR3 DNA is TGTGCCAGCAGCCCCGATCTAGCGCCTGGCACAGATACGCAGTATTTT. The chain is built from TRBV7-8 and TRBJ2-3; a weak D match, TRBD2 (6 bases). Germline lookup yields CDR1 SGHVS and CDR2 FQNEAQ. This CDR3 has 16 residues. V lost 5 bases, J lost 1 base, and 16 bases lay in between.

DNA of the CDR3: TGTGCCAGCAGCTTCCCTAGCGGGAGTACCGGGGAGCTGTTTTTT. This translates into CASSFPSGSTGELFF. This sequence joins TRBV5-4 and TRBJ2-2; TRBD2 matches at 10 bases. The trim removed 2 bases at V and 5 bases at J, leaving 3 bases unmatched. Germline assignment: CDR1 SGHNT and CDR2 YYREEE (reference sequence). This CDR3 region has 15 residues.

This clone was seen only a few times. The chain has TRBV5-1 and TRBJ2-7, with TRBD1 matching 10 bases. J was trimmed by 3 bases and V by 4 bases; bases with no gene match: 13. The length of the CDR3 is 17 residues. The germline gives CDR1 SGHRS, CDR2 YFSETQ. Here the CDR3 reads CASSPRDRGQRHYEQYF. In nucleotides, the CDR3 is TGCGCCAGCAGCCCCCGGGACAGGGGACAAAGACACTACGAGCAGTACTTC.

J is TRBJ2-7 and V is TRBV10-3; D is possibly TRBD2 (5 bases). The V and J ends lost 3 bases and 6 bases respectively, with 12 bases between them. This CDR3 region has 13 residues. Looked up from germline, CDR1 is ENHRY and CDR2 is SYGVKD. CDR3 sequence: CAISDGQAGEQYF. In nucleotides, the CDR3 is TGTGCCATCAGTGACGGCCAGGCGGGCGAGCAGTACTTC.

The chain couples TRBV21-1 to TRBJ1-5. TRBV21-1 is reported as a pseudogene. The length of the CDR3 is 14 residues. The CDR3 DNA reads TGTGCCAGCAGAGGGGGAGGGTCTGACCAGCCCCAGCATTTT. It specifies CASRGGGSDQPQHF.

This chain uses TRBV9 with TRBJ1-2, with a possible D match to TRBD1 (5 bases). The ends were cut back, 0 bases at V and 7 bases at J, with 13 bases in the middle. CDR1 and CDR2 (germline): SGDLS, YYNGEE. This CDR3 has 14 residues. The CDR3 is CASSVATGGGGYTF. DNA of the CDR3: TGTGCCAGCAGCGTAGCTACGGGGGGAGGTGGCTACACCTTC.

The chain recombines TRBV19 with TRBJ1-2; D is perhaps TRBD1 (5 bases). Trimming stripped 5 bases from V and 2 bases from J, with 12 bases between. CDR1 and CDR2 (germline): LNHDA, SQIVND (reference sequence). The CDR3 covers 14 residues. In DNA form, the CDR3 reads TGTGCCAGTAGTGTTCACCAGGGAAACTATGGCTACACCTTC. This translates into CASSVHQGNYGYTF. The full variable domain, its missing parts supplied by reference TRBV19 and TRBJ1-2, is DGGITQSPKYLFRKEGQNVTLSCEQNLNHDAMYWYRQDPGQGLRLIYYSQIVNDFQKGDIAEGYSVSREKKESFPLTVTSAQKNPTAFYLCASSVHQGNYGYTFGSGTRLTVV.

The chain carries TRBV19 and TRBJ1-1; D is unresolved. This CDR3 has 14 amino acids. V lost 5 bases, J lost 0 bases, and 10 bases lay in between. Germline CDR1 is LNHDA and CDR2 is SQIVND (reference sequence). The CDR3 spells CASSFGSLNTEAFF. The CDR3 coding sequence is TGTGCCAGTAGTTTTGGCAGTCTGAACACTGAAGCTTTCTTT.